The source of this T cell receptor beta chain is a study of cytomegalovirus exposure and HLA in healthy donors. The CDR3 length is 12 residues. V lost 7 bases, J lost 6 bases, and 10 bases lay in between. Germline V gene sequence: CDR1 SNHLY, CDR2 FYNNEI. Study-level points and caveats: In a later analysis, donors in an Asian-associated ancestry cluster reportedly had fewer N-insertions in productive TCRs than the cohort mean. Most sequenced TCRs were rare (though some public TCRs occurred in many donors).

This clone appeared a single time. Its antigen is unidentified. The PCR contained 60 Vbeta and 13 Jbeta primers. Per the original methods: Among the unique TCR beta chains that a later analysis counted, about 81 million in all, 9.5 million to 11 million were shared. This table comes from immunoSEQ multiplex PCR, and its TCRdb copy is limited to in-frame clones, with some not included. The V and J calls and clone size were taken over from that table, and D and trimming were inferred from the DNA. The data contain roughly 140,000 clones, about 76% of them singletons. The chain carries TRBV2 and TRBJ1-5; possible D gene TRBD1, 5 bases. Sequencing was performed on PBMCs. The sequence came from a man aged 18 to 30 in good health and CMV-seronegative. CDR3 nucleotide sequence: TGTGCCAGCAATCTCGGGGGTCAGCCCCAGCATTTT. Amino acids: CASNLGGQPQHF.